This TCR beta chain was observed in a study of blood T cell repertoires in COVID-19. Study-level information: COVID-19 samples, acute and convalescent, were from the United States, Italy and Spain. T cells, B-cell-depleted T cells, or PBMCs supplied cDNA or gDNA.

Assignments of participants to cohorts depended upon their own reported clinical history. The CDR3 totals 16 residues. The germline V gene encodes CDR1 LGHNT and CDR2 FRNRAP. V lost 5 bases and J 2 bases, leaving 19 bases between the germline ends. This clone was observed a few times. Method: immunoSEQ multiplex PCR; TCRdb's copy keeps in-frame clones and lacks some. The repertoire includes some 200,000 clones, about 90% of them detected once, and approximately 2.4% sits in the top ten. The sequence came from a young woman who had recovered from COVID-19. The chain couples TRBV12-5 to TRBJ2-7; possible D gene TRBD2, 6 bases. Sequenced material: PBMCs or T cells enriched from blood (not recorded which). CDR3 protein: CASGLRPGGEAYEQYF. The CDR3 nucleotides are TGTGCTAGTGGTCTGAGACCTGGAGGGGAAGCCTACGAGCAGTACTTC.